A selection of T cell receptor beta chains follows, all from one sample in a study of shared clonotypes between healthy human individuals. Assay used: immunoSEQ multiplex PCR; TCRdb lists only in-frame clones, some missing. The sample lists around 2.1 million clones, just over 90% occurring once. Source material: naive CD8+ T cells from PBMCs. Source of these receptors: a man aged 18 to 29 in good health. Some clones in this sample may be carry-over from other donors' samples. Both conserved end residues are trimmed from each CDR3.

J gene,CDR3 length,V gene,CDR3 protein
TRBJ2-7,11,TRBV2,ASSEGRPPEQY
TRBJ1-2,13,TRBV28,ASSGRDRVYYGYT
TRBJ1-1,13,TRBV30,AWKAAGGASTEAF
TRBJ2-3,12,TRBV5-1,ASSLELAADTQY
TRBJ2-7,15,TRBV27,ASRPDRAQRKHYEQY
TRBJ2-5,11,TRBV19,ASSGRQGETQY
TRBJ2-2,15,TRBV27,ASSPTPDRGNTGELF
TRBJ2-5,14,TRBV5-1,ASTEVGTLLEETQY
TRBJ1-1,11,TRBV19,ASSMGRGPEAF
TRBJ1-3,14,TRBV7-9,ASSSGRVGAWNTIY
TRBJ1-4,13,TRBV7-9,ASSVGTVSNEKLF
TRBJ1-2,14,TRBV4-3,ASSQRKGQGIHGYT
TRBJ2-3,13,TRBV9,ASSYSGRGADTQY
TRBJ2-7,13,TRBV28,ASTAYQGPVVEQY
TRBJ2-1,9,TRBV6-6,ARIPSSEQF
TRBJ2-2,15,TRBV5-4,ASSLFPGATNTGELF
TRBJ1-1,13,TRBV27,ASSLTTGLNTEAF
TRBJ2-3,10,TRBV29-1,SVLASTDTQY
TRBJ2-3,13,TRBV9,ASSRAGTATDTQY
TRBJ2-2,12,TRBV7-9,ASSPGLYTGELF
TRBJ1-4,13,TRBV15,ATSRRRATNEKLF
TRBJ1-2,14,TRBV27,ASSRLGGVQNYGYT
TRBJ2-1,15,TRBV9,ASSANPGTGNYNEQF
TRBJ2-7,10,TRBV15,ATSRVESEQY
TRBJ2-7,12,TRBV19,ASSAGTGAYEQY
TRBJ2-5,13,TRBV25-1,ASSKGQGFGETQY
TRBJ2-1,10,TRBV27,ASSFSGYEQF
TRBJ2-7,12,TRBV19,ASGTGAGVWEQY
TRBJ1-1,12,TRBV4-1,ASSRKQGAPEAF
TRBJ1-4,13,TRBV9,ASSSLDGYNEKLF
TRBJ1-1,11,TRBV5-4,ASSGYSPGTAF
TRBJ2-7,13,TRBV5-1,ASSYTGTASYEQY
TRBJ1-1,10,TRBV29-1,SAEGGQTEAF
TRBJ1-2,12,TRBV5-4,ASSFRGSNYGYT
TRBJ2-7,11,TRBV28,ASTLGGSYEQY
TRBJ2-5,10,TRBV4-2,ASSGQQETQY
TRBJ2-7,13,TRBV9,ASSVWASGSYEQY
TRBJ2-6,12,TRBV2,ASSEGRGANVLT
TRBJ2-7,13,TRBV9,ASSVGPSVSYEQY
TRBJ2-7,12,TRBV27,ASSSRDRGWEQY
TRBJ2-1,17,TRBV14,ASSQDLYQGLAGNNEQF